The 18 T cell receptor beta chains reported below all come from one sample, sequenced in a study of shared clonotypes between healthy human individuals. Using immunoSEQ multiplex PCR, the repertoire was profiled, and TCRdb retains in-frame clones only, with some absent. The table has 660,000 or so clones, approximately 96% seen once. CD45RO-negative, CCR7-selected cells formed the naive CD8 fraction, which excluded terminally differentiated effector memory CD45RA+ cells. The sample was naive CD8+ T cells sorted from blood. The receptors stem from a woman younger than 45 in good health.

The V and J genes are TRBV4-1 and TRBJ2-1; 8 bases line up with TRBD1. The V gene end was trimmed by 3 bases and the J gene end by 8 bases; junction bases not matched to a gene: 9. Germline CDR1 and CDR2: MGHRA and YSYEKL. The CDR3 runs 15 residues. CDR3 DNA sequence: TGCGCCAGCAGCCAGACACAGGGGGTTCAGGATGAGCAGTTCTTC. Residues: CASSQTQGVQDEQFF.

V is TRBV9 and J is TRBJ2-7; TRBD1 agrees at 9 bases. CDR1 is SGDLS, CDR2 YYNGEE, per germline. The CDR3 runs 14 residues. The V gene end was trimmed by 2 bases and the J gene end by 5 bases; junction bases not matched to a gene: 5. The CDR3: CASSVFGDRDEQYF. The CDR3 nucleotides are TGTGCCAGCAGCGTGTTTGGGGACAGGGACGAGCAGTACTTC.

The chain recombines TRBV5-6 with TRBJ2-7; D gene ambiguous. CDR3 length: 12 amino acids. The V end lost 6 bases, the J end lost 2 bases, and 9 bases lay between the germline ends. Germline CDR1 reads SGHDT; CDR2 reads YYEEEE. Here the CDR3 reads CASTDSTYEQYF. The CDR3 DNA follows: TGTGCCAGCACCGACTCGACCTACGAGCAGTACTTC.

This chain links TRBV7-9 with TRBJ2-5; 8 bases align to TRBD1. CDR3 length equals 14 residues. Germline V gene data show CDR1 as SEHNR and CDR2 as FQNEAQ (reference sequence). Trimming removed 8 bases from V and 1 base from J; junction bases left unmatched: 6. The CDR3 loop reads CASSETGAQETQYF. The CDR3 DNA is TGTGCCAGCTCCGAGACAGGGGCCCAAGAGACCCAGTACTTC.

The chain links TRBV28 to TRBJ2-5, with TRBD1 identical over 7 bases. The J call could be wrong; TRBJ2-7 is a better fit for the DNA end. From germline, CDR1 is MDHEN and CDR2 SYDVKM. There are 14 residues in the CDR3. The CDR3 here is CASSAPGQLYEQYF. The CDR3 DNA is TGTGCCAGCAGTGCACCGGGACAGCTCTACGAGCAGTACTTC.

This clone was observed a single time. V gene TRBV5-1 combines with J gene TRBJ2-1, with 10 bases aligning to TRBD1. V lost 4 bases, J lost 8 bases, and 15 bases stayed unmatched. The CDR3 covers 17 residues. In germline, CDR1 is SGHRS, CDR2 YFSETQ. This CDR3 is CASSPLDGTGVIHEQFF. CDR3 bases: TGCGCCAGCAGCCCACTTGACGGGACAGGGGTCATCCATGAGCAGTTCTTC. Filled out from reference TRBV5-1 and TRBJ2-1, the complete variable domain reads KAGVTQTPRYLIKTRGQQVTLSCSPISGHRSVSWYQQTPGQGLQFLFEYFSETQRNKGNFPGRFSGRQFSNSRSEMNVSTLELGDSALYLCASSPLDGTGVIHEQFFGPGTRLTVL.

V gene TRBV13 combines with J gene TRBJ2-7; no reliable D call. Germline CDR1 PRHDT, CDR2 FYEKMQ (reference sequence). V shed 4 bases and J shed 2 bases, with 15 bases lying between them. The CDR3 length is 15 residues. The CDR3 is CASSYTGQSPYEQYF. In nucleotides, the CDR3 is TGTGCCAGCAGCTACACCGGGCAGAGCCCCTACGAGCAGTACTTC. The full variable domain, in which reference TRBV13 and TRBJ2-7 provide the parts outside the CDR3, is AAGVIQSPRHLIKEKRETATLKCYPIPRHDTVYWYQQGPGQDPQFLISFYEKMQSDKGSIPDRFSAQQFSDYHSELNMSSLELGDSALYFCASSYTGQSPYEQYFGPGTRLTVT.

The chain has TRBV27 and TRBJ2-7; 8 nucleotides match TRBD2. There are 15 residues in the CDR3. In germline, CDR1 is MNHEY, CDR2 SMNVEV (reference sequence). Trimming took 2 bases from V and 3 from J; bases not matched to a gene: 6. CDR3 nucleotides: TGTGCCAGCAGTTTAATGGCGGGAGGACTCTACGAGCAGTACTTC. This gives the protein CASSLMAGGLYEQYF.

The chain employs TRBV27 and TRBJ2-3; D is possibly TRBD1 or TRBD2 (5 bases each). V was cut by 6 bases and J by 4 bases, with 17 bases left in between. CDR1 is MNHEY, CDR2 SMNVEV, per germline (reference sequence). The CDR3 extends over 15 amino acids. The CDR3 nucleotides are TGTGCCAGCAGCGAGGATGGCCAGGGAGCAGATACGCAGTATTTT. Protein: CASSEDGQGADTQYF.

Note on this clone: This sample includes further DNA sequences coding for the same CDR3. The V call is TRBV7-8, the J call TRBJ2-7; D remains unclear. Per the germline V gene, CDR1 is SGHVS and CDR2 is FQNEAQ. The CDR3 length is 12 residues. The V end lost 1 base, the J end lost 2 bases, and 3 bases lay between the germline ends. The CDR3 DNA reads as TGTGCCAGCAGCTTAGGGACCTACGAGCAGTACTTC. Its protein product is CASSLGTYEQYF.

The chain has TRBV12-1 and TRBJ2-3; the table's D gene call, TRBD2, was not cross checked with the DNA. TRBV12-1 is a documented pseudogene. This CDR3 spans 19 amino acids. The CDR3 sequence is CASSPQGLASGRITHTQYF. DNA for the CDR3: TGTGCCAGCAGCCCCCAGGGGTTGGCTAGCGGGAGGATCACACATACGCAGTATTTT.

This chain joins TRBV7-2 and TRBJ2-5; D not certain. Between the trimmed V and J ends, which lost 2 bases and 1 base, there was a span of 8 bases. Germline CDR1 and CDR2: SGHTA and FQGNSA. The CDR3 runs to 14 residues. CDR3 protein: CASSLFVAQETQYF. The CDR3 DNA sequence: TGTGCCAGCAGCTTATTTGTAGCCCAAGAGACCCAGTACTTC.

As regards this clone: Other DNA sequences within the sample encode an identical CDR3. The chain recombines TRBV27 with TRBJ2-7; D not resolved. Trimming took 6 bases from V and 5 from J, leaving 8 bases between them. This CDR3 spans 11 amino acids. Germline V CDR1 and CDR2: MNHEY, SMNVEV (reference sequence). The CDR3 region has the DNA TGTGCCAGCAGCCTAGGAGACGAGCAGTACTTC. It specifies CASSLGDEQYF.

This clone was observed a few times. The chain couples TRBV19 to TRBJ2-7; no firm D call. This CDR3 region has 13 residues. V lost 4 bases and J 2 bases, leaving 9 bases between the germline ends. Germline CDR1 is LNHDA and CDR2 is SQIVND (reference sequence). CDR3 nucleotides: TGTGCCAGTAGTACTGGCCTAGCCTACGAGCAGTACTTC. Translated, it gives CASSTGLAYEQYF.

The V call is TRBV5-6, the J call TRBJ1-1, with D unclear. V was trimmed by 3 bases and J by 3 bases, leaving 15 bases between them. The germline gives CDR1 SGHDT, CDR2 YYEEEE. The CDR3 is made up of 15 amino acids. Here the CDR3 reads CASSSNLYAYTEAFF. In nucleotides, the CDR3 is TGTGCCAGCAGCTCCAATTTATATGCTTACACTGAAGCTTTCTTT.

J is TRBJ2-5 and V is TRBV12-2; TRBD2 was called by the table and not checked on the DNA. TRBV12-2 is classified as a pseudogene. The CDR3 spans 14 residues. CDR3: CASRLARVLETQYF. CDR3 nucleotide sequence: TGTGCAAGTCGCTTAGCGAGGGTATTGGAGACCCAGTACTTC.

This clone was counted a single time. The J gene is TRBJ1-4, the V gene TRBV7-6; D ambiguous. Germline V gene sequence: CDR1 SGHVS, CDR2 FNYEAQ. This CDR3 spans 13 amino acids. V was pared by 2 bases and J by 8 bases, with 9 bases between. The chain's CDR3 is CASSLLEGEKLFF. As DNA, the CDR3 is TGTGCCAGCAGCTTACTCGAAGGGGAAAAACTGTTTTTT.

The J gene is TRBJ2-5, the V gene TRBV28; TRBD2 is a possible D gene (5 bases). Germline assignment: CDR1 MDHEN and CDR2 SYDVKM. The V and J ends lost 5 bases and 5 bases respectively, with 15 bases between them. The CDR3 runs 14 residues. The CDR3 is CASSHPGNGETQYF. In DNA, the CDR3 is TGTGCCAGCAGTCATCCGGGGAACGGGGAGACCCAGTACTTC.